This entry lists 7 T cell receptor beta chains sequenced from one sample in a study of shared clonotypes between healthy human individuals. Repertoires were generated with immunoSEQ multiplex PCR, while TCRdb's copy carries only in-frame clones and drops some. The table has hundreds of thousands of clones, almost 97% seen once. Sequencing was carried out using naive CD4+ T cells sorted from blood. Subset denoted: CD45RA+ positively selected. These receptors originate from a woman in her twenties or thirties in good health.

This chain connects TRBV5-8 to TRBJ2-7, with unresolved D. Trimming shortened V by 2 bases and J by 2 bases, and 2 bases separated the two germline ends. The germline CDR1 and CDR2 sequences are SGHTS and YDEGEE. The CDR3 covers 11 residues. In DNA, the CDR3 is TGTGCCAGCAGCTTTGCCTACGAGCAGTACTTC. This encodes CASSFAYEQYF.

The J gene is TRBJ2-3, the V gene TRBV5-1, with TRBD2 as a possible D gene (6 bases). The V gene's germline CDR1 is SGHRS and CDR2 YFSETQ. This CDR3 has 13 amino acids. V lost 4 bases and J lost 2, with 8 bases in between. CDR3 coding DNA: TGCGCCAGCAGCGCGGGATACACAGATACGCAGTATTTT. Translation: CASSAGYTDTQYF.

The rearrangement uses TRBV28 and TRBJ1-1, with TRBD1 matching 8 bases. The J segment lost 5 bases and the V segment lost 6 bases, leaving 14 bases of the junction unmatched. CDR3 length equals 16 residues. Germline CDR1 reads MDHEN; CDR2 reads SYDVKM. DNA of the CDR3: TGTGCCAGCAGCCCTGATTTCAGGGGGCGGTTGACTGAAGCTTTCTTT. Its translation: CASSPDFRGRLTEAFF.

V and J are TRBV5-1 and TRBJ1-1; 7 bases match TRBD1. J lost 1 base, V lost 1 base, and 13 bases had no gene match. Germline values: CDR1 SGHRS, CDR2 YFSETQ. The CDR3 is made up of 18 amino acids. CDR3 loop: CASSLFGNQGGWNTEAFF. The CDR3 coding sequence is TGCGCCAGCAGCTTGTTCGGGAACCAGGGGGGGTGGAACACTGAAGCTTTCTTT.

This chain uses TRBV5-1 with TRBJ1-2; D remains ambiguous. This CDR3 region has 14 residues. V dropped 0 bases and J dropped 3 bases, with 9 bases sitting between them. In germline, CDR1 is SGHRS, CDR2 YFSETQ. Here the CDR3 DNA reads TGCGCCAGCAGCTTGGCCTCACGCGACTATGGCTACACCTTC. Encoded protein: CASSLASRDYGYTF.

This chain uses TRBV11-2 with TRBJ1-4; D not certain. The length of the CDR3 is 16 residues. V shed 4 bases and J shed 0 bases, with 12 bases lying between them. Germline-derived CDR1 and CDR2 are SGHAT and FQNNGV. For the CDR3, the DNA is TGTGCCAGCAGCTCACGTGGGTTTGCAACTAATGAAAAACTGTTTTTT. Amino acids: CASSSRGFATNEKLFF.

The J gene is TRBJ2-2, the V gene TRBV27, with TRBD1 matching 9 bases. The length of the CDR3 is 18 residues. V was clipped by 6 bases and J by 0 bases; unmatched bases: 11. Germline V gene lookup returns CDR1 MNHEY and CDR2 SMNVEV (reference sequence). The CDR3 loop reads CASRTGGFWQSNTGELFF. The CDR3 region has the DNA TGTGCCAGCAGGACAGGGGGGTTTTGGCAGTCGAACACCGGGGAGCTGTTTTTT.